The subject of this entry is one T cell receptor beta chain. Its antigen is unidentified. These data originate in a study of cytomegalovirus exposure and HLA in healthy donors. Whole-study findings and limits: When a later analysis was performed, an Asian-associated ancestry cluster reportedly had fewer N-insertions than the approximately 700-donor mean. It was approximately 150 TCR beta chains that were listed as cytomegalovirus-associated.

The PCR contained 60 Vbeta and 13 Jbeta primers. This table comes from immunoSEQ multiplex PCR, and its TCRdb copy is limited to in-frame clones, with some not included. This sample's table reports about 51,000 clones. V shed 6 bases and J 11 bases; nucleotides not matched to a gene: 7. CDR1 and CDR2 (germline): MNHEY, SVGAGI. The CDR3 loop spans 12 amino acids. Sequenced input: PBMCs. The rearrangement joins TRBV6-5 to TRBJ2-7; the match to TRBD2 covers 10 bases. The clonotype comes from a female donor in good health and CMV-seronegative. This CDR3 reads CASSRPGTSEYF. The DNA for the CDR3 is TGTGCCAGCAGCCGCCCCGGGACTAGCGAGTACTTC.